The 11 T cell receptor beta chains given below trace back to one sample, sequenced in a study of T cell responses to AZD1222 COVID-19 vaccine. TCRdb keeps only in-frame clones here, not all; method: immunoSEQ multiplex PCR. This sample has some 130,000 clones, with about 89% found just once. The specimen was peripheral blood, collected on day 0 of AZD1222 vaccination. These TCRs come from an adult in good health.

The V and J genes are TRBV6-5 and TRBJ1-2; D remains ambiguous. The CDR3 loop spans 14 amino acids. V dropped 7 bases and J dropped 5 bases, with 17 bases sitting between them. Germline V gene data show CDR1 as MNHEY and CDR2 as SVGAGI. This chain's CDR3 is CASNGPPETYGYTF. In DNA, the CDR3 is TGTGCCAGCAATGGCCCCCCGGAGACTTATGGCTACACCTTC.

The chain combines TRBV11-1 with TRBJ1-6, with TRBD1 matching over 8 bases. Germline CDR1 reads SGHAT; CDR2 reads FQDESV (reference sequence). The junction had 9 bases not matched to a gene; V was cut back by 4 bases and J by 7 bases. The CDR3 spans 16 residues. CDR3 coding DNA: TGTGCCAGCAGCTCAGAGGCTACAGGGGGAAATTCACCCCTCCACTTT. Translation: CASSSEATGGNSPLHF.

The chain is built from TRBV6-2 or TRBV6-3 and TRBJ2-5; 16 bases map to TRBD2. CDR1 and CDR2 (germline): MNHEY, SVGEGT. V shed 2 bases, J shed 5 bases, and the junction held 11 bases outside the gene matches. This CDR3 contains 19 residues. CDR3 amino acids: CASSYAYGTSGGAGETQYF. The CDR3 region has the DNA TGTGCCAGCAGTTACGCCTACGGGACTAGCGGGGGGGCAGGCGAGACCCAGTACTTC.

This chain links TRBV2 with TRBJ2-1; TRBD2 agrees at 14 bases. J lost 12 bases, V lost 10 bases, and 11 bases had no gene match. Germline-derived CDR1 and CDR2 are SNHLY and FYNNEI. The CDR3 is made up of 14 amino acids. CDR3 amino acids: CANKGLAGAGGQFF. In nucleotides, the CDR3 is TGTGCCAACAAGGGACTAGCGGGGGCTGGTGGGCAGTTCTTC.

This chain connects TRBV5-1 to TRBJ2-1; no firm D call. The germline V gene has CDR1 SGHRS and CDR2 YFSETQ. V was pared by 2 bases and J by 8 bases, with 11 bases between. The CDR3 length is 13 residues. The CDR3 protein is CASSFSLSHEQFF. CDR3 DNA sequence: TGCGCCAGCAGCTTCTCCCTTAGCCATGAGCAGTTCTTC.

Regarding this clone: The junction departs from the called germline gene at one end, perhaps through a read error. The chain carries TRBV7-8 and TRBJ1-3; D is ambiguous. CDR3 length: 16 amino acids. CDR1 and CDR2 (germline): SGHVS, FQNEAQ. This CDR3 is CASSLAEANSGNTIYF. The CDR3 region has the DNA TGTGCCAGCAGCCTAGCAGAGGCAAACTCTGGAAACACCATATATTTT.

The rearrangement links TRBV3-1 (or the pseudogene TRBV3-2) to TRBJ2-1; 9 bases match TRBD2. Germline CDR1 LGHDT, CDR2 YNNKEL (reference sequence). The CDR3 consists of 19 residues. With 0 bases clipped from V and 5 bases from J, the junction kept 14 bases outside the gene matches. CDR3 bases: TGTGCCAGCAGCCAAGATATGCGGGGGGGCTGGACAATAGACAATGAGCAGTTCTTC. Protein: CASSQDMRGGWTIDNEQFF.

The chain is built from TRBV5-1 and TRBJ1-1; no clear D. Germline CDR1 is SGHRS and CDR2 is YFSETQ. The CDR3 has 15 amino acids. Trimming pared 0 bases from V and 2 bases from J, leaving 11 bases between. The CDR3 DNA reads TGCGCCAGCAGCTTGGTTTCCCCCGTAAACACTGAAGCTTTCTTT. This translates into CASSLVSPVNTEAFF.

The sample holds one count of this clone. The V and J genes are TRBV5-8 and TRBJ1-1; D might be TRBD1 (5 bases). The ends were cut back, 4 bases at V and 3 bases at J, with 13 bases in the middle. Germline CDR1 and CDR2: SGHTS and YDEGEE. The CDR3 totals 14 residues. This CDR3 is CASSLRGSYTEAFF. As DNA, the CDR3 is TGTGCCAGCAGCCTCCGGGGGAGCTACACTGAAGCTTTCTTT.

This clone has only one observation. The J gene is TRBJ1-1, the V gene TRBV11-1; D call uncertain. The CDR3 has 14 residues. Germline assignment: CDR1 SGHAT and CDR2 FQDESV (reference sequence). Trimming left V 7 bases short and J 3 bases short, with 15 bases between. The CDR3 sequence: CASTPLGRDTEAFF. Here the CDR3 DNA reads TGTGCCAGCACCCCCTTAGGGAGGGACACTGAAGCTTTCTTT.

In DNA, the CDR3 is TGTGCCAGCAGCTTAGAAGGGACCAGAACGAGCTACACCTTC. It is translated as CASSLEGTRTSYTF. The chain recombines TRBV7-8 with TRBJ1-2, with D maybe TRBD1 (5 bases). V lost 1 base and J lost 9, with 15 bases in between. CDR3 length: 14 residues. Germline CDR1 and CDR2: SGHVS and FQNEAQ.